This T cell receptor beta chain emerged from a study of PD-1 blockade in classical Hodgkin lymphoma. After autologous stem cell transplantation all patients relapsed, and prior brentuximab vedotin exposure differed between cohorts. Germline CDR1 reads SSHAT; CDR2 reads FNYEAQ (reference sequence). This CDR3 has 16 residues. Deletions cut 1 base from V and 7 bases from J, with 17 bases between. Profiling relied on immunoSEQ multiplex PCR, and the TCRdb table lists in-frame clones only, not all of them. The sample has just over 50,000 clones, around 73% seen once. The TCR comes from a human donor with classical Hodgkin lymphoma. This material consisted of peripheral blood mononuclear cells (PBMCs), taken before the second cycle of nivolumab. J is TRBJ2-1 and V is TRBV7-7; the D call may be TRBD1 or TRBD2 (6 bases each). The CDR3 DNA is TGTGCCAGCAGCTTAGGGCCGGGGGCGTTGAAAAATGAGCAGTTCTTC. Its translation is CASSLGPGALKNEQFF.